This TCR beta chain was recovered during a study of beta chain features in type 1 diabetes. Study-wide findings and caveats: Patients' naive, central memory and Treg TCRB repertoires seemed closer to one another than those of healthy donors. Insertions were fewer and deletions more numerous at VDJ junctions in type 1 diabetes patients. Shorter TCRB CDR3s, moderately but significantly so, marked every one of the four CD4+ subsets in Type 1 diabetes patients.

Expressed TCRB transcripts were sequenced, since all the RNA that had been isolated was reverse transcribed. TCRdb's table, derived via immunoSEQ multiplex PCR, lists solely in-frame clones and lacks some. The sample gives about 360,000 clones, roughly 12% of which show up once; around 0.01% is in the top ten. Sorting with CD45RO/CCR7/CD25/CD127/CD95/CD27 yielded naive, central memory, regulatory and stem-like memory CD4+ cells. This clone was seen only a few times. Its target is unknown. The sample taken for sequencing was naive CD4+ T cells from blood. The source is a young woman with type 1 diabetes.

The CDR3 sequence is CASSWVAGSTDTQYF. The CDR3 region has the DNA TGTGCCAGCAGCTGGGTGGCGGGGAGCACAGATACGCAGTATTTT. The J gene is TRBJ2-3, the V gene TRBV7-8; D perhaps matches TRBD2 (6 bases). This CDR3 contains 15 residues. Trimming shortened V by 4 bases and J by 0 bases, and 11 bases separated the two germline ends. Germline CDR1 is SGHVS and CDR2 is FQNEAQ.